Given below is one T cell receptor (beta chain) in context. These data originate in a study of blood T cell repertoires in COVID-19. Assay: immunoSEQ multiplex PCR; the TCRdb copy retains only in-frame clones and omits some. Here the sample spans 200,000 to 300,000 clones, around 86% being singletons. CDR3 length equals 19 residues. V shed 5 bases and J shed 6 bases, with 28 bases lying between them. In germline, CDR1 is ENHRY, CDR2 SYGVKD. Seattle patients were enrolled during active infection and followed longitudinally. V is TRBV10-3 and J is TRBJ1-4; D unclear. The receptor's source is a woman in her fifties or sixties with COVID-19, enrolled during active disease. Sequenced material: peripheral blood. CDR3 nucleotides: TGTGCCATCAGTACCCTAGATTTGGCATCCGATATCAGATATGAAAAACTGTTTTTT. Translated, it gives CAISTLDLASDIRYEKLFF.